The rows below give T cell receptor beta chains drawn from one sample of a study of human T cells and chemical hapten exposure. Each CDR3 protein gets one entry after TCRdb re-called the RACE reads with MiXCR. The table includes hundreds of thousands of distinct CDR3 sequences, under 6.5% detected once. This specimen was whole blood, taken in connection with sensitization to the hapten diphenylcyclopropenone (DPC). All receptors derive from a woman younger than 35 with alopecia areata. Some clones in this sample may be carry-over from other donors' samples. Both conserved end residues are part of each CDR3. The D gene is left open where the match is weak. Some rows mark clone size as missing; the rest say once, few, many or name a class of expanded clone.

size: many; D: -; J: TRBJ1-5; V: TRBV18; DNA: TGTGCCAGCTCACCGATATCGGGAGACAATCAGCCCCAGCATTTT; CDR3: CASSPISGDNQPQHF
size: -; D: -; J: TRBJ1-2; V: TRBV3-1; DNA: TGTGCCAGCAGTCCTAGGGGAGGACTTAGGAATGGCTACACCTTC; CDR3: CASSPRGGLRNGYTF
size: medium-sized; D: TRBD1; J: TRBJ2-2; V: TRBV6-5; DNA: TGTGCCAGCAGTTACGGGCAGGGGGCAGACGGGGAGCTGTTTTTT; CDR3: CASSYGQGADGELFF
size: few; D: TRBD2; J: TRBJ2-1; V: TRBV3-1; DNA: TGTGCCAGCAGCCTAGCTTCCGGGGGGAGCGGGCAGTTCTTC; CDR3: CASSLASGGSGQFF
size: few; D: -; J: TRBJ2-1; V: TRBV12-3/TRBV12-4; DNA: TGTGCCAGCAGCCATGTTTCAAGTGAGCAGTTCTTC; CDR3: CASSHVSSEQFF
size: -; D: -; J: TRBJ1-6; V: TRBV5-1; DNA: TGCGCCAGCAGCTTGGTTGATGCAGGGGTCAATTCACCCCTCCACTTT; CDR3: CASSLVDAGVNSPLHF
size: -; D: TRBD2; J: TRBJ2-3; V: TRBV29-1; DNA: TGCAGCGTTGAACCAACAGCGGGGGGAAACACAGATACGCAGTATTTT; CDR3: CSVEPTAGGNTDTQYF
size: -; D: -; J: TRBJ2-2; V: TRBV1; DNA: TGCACCAGCAGCCAAGGGACAGATGATTATTACCCGAACACCGGGGAGCTGTTTTTT; CDR3: CTSSQGTDDYYPNTGELFF
size: few; D: TRBD1; J: TRBJ2-3; V: TRBV7-2; DNA: TGTGCCAGCAGTAAAAGCGCCGGGACAGGGCGAACAGATACGCAGTATTTT; CDR3: CASSKSAGTGRTDTQYF
size: -; D: -; J: TRBJ1-2; V: TRBV6-2/TRBV6-3; DNA: TGTGCCAGCAGCCTCAAAGTCGGCTATAGCTACACCTTC; CDR3: CASSLKVGYSYTF
size: few; D: TRBD2; J: TRBJ2-1; V: TRBV5-5; DNA: TGTGCCAGTCATCCGGGGACTAGCGGTTCTTACAATGAGCAGTTCTTC; CDR3: CASHPGTSGSYNEQFF
size: many; D: -; J: TRBJ1-3; V: TRBV5-1; DNA: TGCGCCAGCAGCCTGGGACTGAACTCTGGAAACACCATATATTTT; CDR3: CASSLGLNSGNTIYF
size: -; D: -; J: TRBJ2-3; V: TRBV29-1; DNA: TGCAGCGTTGGGGCCCAGGGAAGGACAGATACGCAGTATTTT; CDR3: CSVGAQGRTDTQYF
size: few; D: -; J: TRBJ1-3; V: TRBV20-1; DNA: TGCAGTGCTAGCGAATGGCTAGCGGCTGGAAACACCATATATTTT; CDR3: CSASEWLAAGNTIYF
size: few; D: -; J: TRBJ2-2; V: TRBV12-3/TRBV12-4; DNA: TGTGCCAGCAGACTCGCCTGGAACACCGGGGAGCTGTTTTTT; CDR3: CASRLAWNTGELFF
size: many; D: -; J: TRBJ2-4; V: TRBV12-3/TRBV12-4; DNA: TGTGCCAGCAGAGAAACACAGGGTGGGGACATTCAGTACTTC; CDR3: CASRETQGGDIQYF
size: many; D: TRBD1; J: TRBJ1-1; V: TRBV10-3; DNA: TGTGCCATCAGTGAGCGACAGGGGATGGGGATTGGTGAAGCTTTCTTT; CDR3: CAISERQGMGIGEAFF
size: few; D: -; J: TRBJ2-5; V: TRBV18; DNA: TGTGCCAGCTCACCAGCGGAGACCCAGTACTTC; CDR3: CASSPAETQYF
size: -; D: TRBD2; J: TRBJ2-7; V: TRBV4-2; DNA: TGTGCCAGCAGCTTACGACTAGCGGGGGTCTACGAGCAGTACTTC; CDR3: CASSLRLAGVYEQYF
size: many; D: TRBD1; J: TRBJ1-6; V: TRBV7-2; DNA: TGTGCCAGCAGCCGTACCGACAGGGATAGTTCACCCCTCCACTTT; CDR3: CASSRTDRDSSPLHF
size: many; D: -; J: TRBJ1-2; V: TRBV7-2; DNA: TGTGCCAGCAGCTTAGTGGCTTCGGCAGGCTCCTATGGCTACACCTTC; CDR3: CASSLVASAGSYGYTF
size: -; D: -; J: TRBJ2-7; V: TRBV10-3; DNA: TGTGCCATCAGATCTAACTACGAGCAGTACTTC; CDR3: CAIRSNYEQYF
size: -; D: -; J: TRBJ1-1; V: TRBV9; DNA: TGTGCCAGCAGCGTAGGGTCAGGAGTTCTGAACACTGAAGCTTTCTTT; CDR3: CASSVGSGVLNTEAFF
size: -; D: -; J: TRBJ2-3; V: TRBV5-1; DNA: TGCGCCAGCAGCTTGGTTGGAGGAGGGGATACGCAGTATTTT; CDR3: CASSLVGGGDTQYF
size: many; D: -; J: TRBJ1-1; V: TRBV7-2; DNA: TGTGCCAGCAGCTTAGCGGGGGGGGCTGGGGCTTTCTTT; CDR3: CASSLAGGAGAFF
size: few; D: TRBD1; J: TRBJ2-7; V: TRBV6-2/TRBV6-3; DNA: TGTGCCAGCAGCAGAACAGGGGGCGAGCAGTACTTC; CDR3: CASSRTGGEQYF
size: few; D: -; J: TRBJ1-2; V: TRBV28; DNA: TGTGCCAGCAGTTCGACAGAGACTAACTATGGCTACACCTTC; CDR3: CASSSTETNYGYTF
size: -; D: -; J: TRBJ2-7; V: TRBV28; DNA: TGTGCCAGCAGTTTCCGCCTCTACGAGCAGTACTTC; CDR3: CASSFRLYEQYF
size: -; D: -; J: TRBJ1-3; V: TRBV7-2; DNA: TGTGCCAGCAGACCCTCCGGGACCCCCGGAAACACCATATATTTT; CDR3: CASRPSGTPGNTIYF
size: -; D: TRBD1; J: TRBJ2-7; V: TRBV28; DNA: TGTGCCAGCAGAAAAAGGACAGGGCCCTACGAGCAGTACTTC; CDR3: CASRKRTGPYEQYF
size: -; D: -; J: TRBJ1-1; V: TRBV7-9; DNA: TGTGCCAGCAGCTTAGCTCCGGGGGCCAACACTGAAGCTTTCTTT; CDR3: CASSLAPGANTEAFF
size: many; D: -; J: TRBJ1-2; V: TRBV14; DNA: TGTGCCAGCAGCCAAGATCGCTCCTATGGCTACACCTTC; CDR3: CASSQDRSYGYTF
size: few; D: -; J: TRBJ2-1; V: TRBV7-2; DNA: TGTGCCAGCAGCACTAGCCAACCGAGCAATGAGCAGTTCTTC; CDR3: CASSTSQPSNEQFF
size: many; D: -; J: TRBJ2-7; V: TRBV5-6; DNA: TGTGCCAGCAGCCTTCAGGGATCCTCCCAGTACTTC; CDR3: CASSLQGSSQYF
size: few; D: -; J: TRBJ2-5; V: TRBV15; DNA: TGTGCCACCAGCAGAGATTCCACGGAAGAGACCCAGTACTTC; CDR3: CATSRDSTEETQYF
size: few; D: TRBD1; J: TRBJ2-5; V: TRBV3-1; DNA: TGTGCCAGCAGCCACACAGGGGGCGGGGATGAGACCCAGTACTTC; CDR3: CASSHTGGGDETQYF
size: -; D: TRBD2; J: TRBJ2-2; V: TRBV3-1; DNA: TGTGCCAGCAGCCTTCACCGGACTAGCGGCCCTCTCAACACCGGGGAGCTGTTTTTT; CDR3: CASSLHRTSGPLNTGELFF
size: -; D: -; J: TRBJ1-3; V: TRBV9; DNA: TGTGCCAGCAGCGTAGGGCCCTCTGGAAACACCATATATTTT; CDR3: CASSVGPSGNTIYF
size: many; D: TRBD2; J: TRBJ2-1; V: TRBV4-1; DNA: TGCGCCAGCAGCCAAGATTCGCCTAGCGGGGGGGCAGGGTCGTTTAATGAGCAGTTCTTC; CDR3: CASSQDSPSGGAGSFNEQFF
size: -; D: TRBD2; J: TRBJ2-1; V: TRBV29-1; DNA: TGCAGCGCCCGAGGGGAACTAGCGGGGGCGGATAATGAGCAGTTCTTC; CDR3: CSARGELAGADNEQFF
size: few; D: TRBD1; J: TRBJ1-1; V: TRBV4-1; DNA: TGCGCCAGCAGCCCCCCGGACAGGGGAAGGGCTGAAGCTTTCTTT; CDR3: CASSPPDRGRAEAFF
size: few; D: TRBD2; J: TRBJ2-3; V: TRBV4-3; DNA: TGCGCCAGCAGCCAAGATGTCGGTAGCGGGGGGGTTCTGACAGATACGCAGTATTTT; CDR3: CASSQDVGSGGVLTDTQYF